A selection of T cell receptor beta chains follows, all from one sample in a study of blood T cell repertoires in COVID-19. This table comes from immunoSEQ multiplex PCR, and its TCRdb copy is limited to in-frame clones, with some not included. The table records about 230,000 clones, approximately 82% of them present only once. The sample consisted of peripheral blood. The receptors were gathered from a woman aged 70 to 79 with active or convalescent COVID-19. Each CDR3 is given with its conserved first and last residue. Each record gives: J gene, V gene, D gene, clone size, CDR3 DNA, CDR3 protein. A D gene is named only where the DNA matches it firmly. Part of the rows lack a size; the others show once, few, many or a class for expanded clones.

j_gene: TRBJ2-7; v_gene: TRBV4-1; d_gene: TRBD1; abundance: .; CDR3nt: TGCGCCAGCAGCCGTACCGGGACAGGGGACGAGCAGTACTTC; CDR3aa: CASSRTGTGDEQYF
j_gene: TRBJ2-6; v_gene: TRBV6-5; d_gene: .; abundance: .; CDR3nt: TGTGCCAGCAGTCCACACTCTGGGGCCAACGTCCTGACTTTC; CDR3aa: CASSPHSGANVLTF
j_gene: TRBJ2-7; v_gene: TRBV6-5; d_gene: .; abundance: .; CDR3nt: TGTGCCAGTCAGACAGGTGCCTACGAGCAGTACTTC; CDR3aa: CASQTGAYEQYF
j_gene: TRBJ1-2; v_gene: TRBV15; d_gene: TRBD1; abundance: .; CDR3nt: TGTGCCACCAGCCCGCGGACAGGGCCGACTCCTGACTATGGCTACACCTTC; CDR3aa: CATSPRTGPTPDYGYTF
j_gene: TRBJ2-3; v_gene: TRBV5-4; d_gene: .; abundance: .; CDR3nt: TGTGCCAGCACCACTGCGCGAGGGAACACAGATACGCAGTATTTT; CDR3aa: CASTTARGNTDTQYF
j_gene: TRBJ2-7; v_gene: TRBV10-2; d_gene: TRBD1; abundance: .; CDR3nt: TGCGCCAGCACGCGCGGACAGGGGGCGCCCGAGCAGTACTTC; CDR3aa: CASTRGQGAPEQYF
j_gene: TRBJ2-7; v_gene: TRBV12-3/TRBV12-4; d_gene: .; abundance: .; CDR3nt: TGTGCCAGCAGTTTAGGTATCTACGAGCAGTACTTC; CDR3aa: CASSLGIYEQYF
j_gene: TRBJ2-5; v_gene: TRBV7-9; d_gene: .; abundance: few; CDR3nt: TGTGCCAGCAGCCAGGGGCAAGAGACCCAGTACTTC; CDR3aa: CASSQGQETQYF
j_gene: TRBJ2-2; v_gene: TRBV18; d_gene: TRBD1; abundance: .; CDR3nt: TGTGCCAGTAAACACAGGGGGCGCGAGGGCACCGGGGAGCTGTTTTTT; CDR3aa: CASKHRGREGTGELFF
j_gene: TRBJ2-7; v_gene: TRBV19; d_gene: .; abundance: .; CDR3nt: TGTGCCAGTAGTCCTCAAGGCAGGGGGGACGGACAGTACTTC; CDR3aa: CASSPQGRGDGQYF
j_gene: TRBJ2-5; v_gene: TRBV5-1; d_gene: .; abundance: .; CDR3nt: TGCGCCAGCAGCTTGGCAGGACAGCAAGAGACCCAGTACTTC; CDR3aa: CASSLAGQQETQYF
j_gene: TRBJ2-1; v_gene: TRBV5-1; d_gene: TRBD2; abundance: .; CDR3nt: TGCGCCAGCAGCTCTAGCGGGAGGAGCGACAATGAGCAGTTCTTC; CDR3aa: CASSSSGRSDNEQFF
j_gene: TRBJ2-7; v_gene: TRBV7-3; d_gene: TRBD2; abundance: few; CDR3nt: TGTGCCAGCAGCCCACACGGGACCGCGGGGGCCTACGAGCAGTACTTC; CDR3aa: CASSPHGTAGAYEQYF
j_gene: TRBJ2-1; v_gene: TRBV11-2; d_gene: TRBD2; abundance: .; CDR3nt: TGTGCCAGCAGCTTTGAGCGGGATTTCTACAATGAGCAGTTCTTC; CDR3aa: CASSFERDFYNEQFF
j_gene: TRBJ2-2; v_gene: TRBV2; d_gene: TRBD2; abundance: .; CDR3nt: TGTGCCAGCGGGGGACTAGTGGTCGCCGGGGAGCTGTTTTTT; CDR3aa: CASGGLVVAGELFF
j_gene: TRBJ2-1; v_gene: TRBV29-1; d_gene: .; abundance: .; CDR3nt: TGCAGCGTTGAGGTATATCGGGATGAGCAGTTCTTC; CDR3aa: CSVEVYRDEQFF
j_gene: TRBJ1-4; v_gene: TRBV5-1; d_gene: .; abundance: .; CDR3nt: TGCGCCAGCAGATTAGAGGGCGGTAATGAAAAACTGTTTTTT; CDR3aa: CASRLEGGNEKLFF
j_gene: TRBJ2-5; v_gene: TRBV5-1; d_gene: TRBD2; abundance: once; CDR3nt: TGCGCCAGCAGCCGGAGCGGGGCGTACCAAGAGACCCAGTACTTC; CDR3aa: CASSRSGAYQETQYF
j_gene: TRBJ2-1; v_gene: TRBV4-2; d_gene: .; abundance: .; CDR3nt: TGTGCCAGCAGCCAAGACGGACTGTCCTACAATGAGCAGTTCTTC; CDR3aa: CASSQDGLSYNEQFF